A selection of T cell receptor beta chains follows, all from one sample in a study of CD8 T cells in ankylosing spondylitis. TCRdb itself ran the 5' RACE reads through MiXCR, one entry per CDR3 protein. The top ten clones hold roughly 0.51% of a sample with about 800,000 distinct CDR3 sequences, roughly 10% of them seen once. The sample comprised blood, either unsorted or a sorted T cell fraction (not recorded which). Source of these receptors: a male donor with ankylosing spondylitis. The CDR3 runs from the conserved cysteine through the conserved F or W. The D gene is left open where the match is weak. For some rows the clone size is stated as once, few or many, or as a class when expanded; others skip it.

cdr3_nt cdr3_aa d_call clone_size cdr3_length j_call v_call
TGCGCCAGCAGCTACAAAACCGGGACAGATAATGAAAAACTGTTTTTT CASSYKTGTDNEKLFF TRBD1 few 16 TRBJ1-4 TRBV5-1
TGTGCCAGCAGCTTCTATAAGGAGACCCAGTACTTC CASSFYKETQYF NA few 12 TRBJ2-5 TRBV7-9
TGTGCCAGCAGGGACCCCTTGAACACTGAAGCTTTCTTT CASRDPLNTEAFF NA NA 13 TRBJ1-1 TRBV28
TGCAGTGGTGACAGTGGTGGAGGAGAGACCCAGTACTTC CSGDSGGGETQYF NA few 13 TRBJ2-5 TRBV20-1
TGCAGTGCTCGGGACAGCACCGCGGCCAACTATGGCTACACCTTC CSARDSTAANYGYTF TRBD1 NA 15 TRBJ1-2 TRBV20-1
TGCAGTGGACTGGGCGATTTAAACACAGATACGCAGTATTTT CSGLGDLNTDTQYF NA many 14 TRBJ2-3 TRBV20-1
TGTGCCACCAGCAGGGCGACAGGAGGATACCAAGAGACCCAGTACTTC CATSRATGGYQETQYF NA NA 16 TRBJ2-5 TRBV15
TGCAGTGCTAGAGTCCAGACGAGCGTAAATACGCAGTATTTT CSARVQTSVNTQYF NA many 14 TRBJ2-3 TRBV20-1
TGTGCCAGCAGTTTCAAGGACAGTATCTACGAGCAGTACTTC CASSFKDSIYEQYF NA NA 14 TRBJ2-7 TRBV6-2/TRBV6-3
TGCAGTGCCAAACTAGCGGGAGAGATGAATGAGCAGTTCTTC CSAKLAGEMNEQFF TRBD2 few 14 TRBJ2-1 TRBV20-1
TGCAGTGCTAGAGTGGAGGGAATTGGAAATTCACCCCTCCACTTT CSARVEGIGNSPLHF NA few 15 TRBJ1-6 TRBV20-1
TGTGCCAGCAGTAGAGGGGGGTACCAAGAGACCCAGTACTTC CASSRGGYQETQYF NA many 14 TRBJ2-5 TRBV6-1
TGCGCCAGCAGCCACCGTTCCCCCGGGACAGGGGTGGCCTACGAGCAGTACTTC CASSHRSPGTGVAYEQYF TRBD1 NA 18 TRBJ2-7 TRBV4-3
TGCGCCAGCAGCTTGGCCGGCAGGGTAGCGGGACAGCCCTACGAGCAGTACTTC CASSLAGRVAGQPYEQYF NA NA 18 TRBJ2-7 TRBV5-1
TGCAGCGCCGTCAAGAGCGGGGGCCTACCCCGAGGAAAAGATACGCAGTATTTT CSAVKSGGLPRGKDTQYF TRBD2 NA 18 TRBJ2-3 TRBV29-1
TGTGCCAGCAGCTTAGAGGGACTAGCCAATGAGCAGTTCTTC CASSLEGLANEQFF TRBD2 few 14 TRBJ2-1 TRBV7-6
TGCAGCGTTTCTTTCTCTCAGGGGGGAGAGACCCAGTACTTC CSVSFSQGGETQYF NA few 14 TRBJ2-5 TRBV29-1
TGTGCCAGCTTCAACAGGGGAAGCACAGATACGCAGTATTTT CASFNRGSTDTQYF TRBD1 NA 14 TRBJ2-3 TRBV27
TGTGCCAGCAGTTTAAGGCGAGACCCCAATCAGCCCCAGCATTTT CASSLRRDPNQPQHF NA NA 15 TRBJ1-5 TRBV27
TGTGCCAGCAGCCAACAGGGGGGTTATACAGATACGCAGTATTTT CASSQQGGYTDTQYF TRBD1 NA 15 TRBJ2-3 TRBV7-3
TGTGCCAGCATCGGTCGGGTGAACACTGAAGCTTTCTTT CASIGRVNTEAFF NA few 13 TRBJ1-1 TRBV7-2
TGTGCCAGCAGGAGGACTAGCACAGATACGCAGTATTTT CASRRTSTDTQYF NA NA 13 TRBJ2-3 TRBV9
TGTGCCAGCAGTGCGGAGGGAAGAAGCAATCAGCCCCAGCATTTT CASSAEGRSNQPQHF NA NA 15 TRBJ1-5 TRBV5-8
TGCGCCAGCAGCCGACATGGGTACGTCGATGAAAAACTGTTTTTT CASSRHGYVDEKLFF NA many 15 TRBJ1-4 TRBV4-3
TGTGCCAGCAGTGCCCTAACTAAAAGAAACTCAGATACGCAGTATTTT CASSALTKRNSDTQYF NA few 16 TRBJ2-3 TRBV25-1
TGTGCCAGCAGTTCGAACAGGGGGATGGATACTGGGACTGAAGCTTTCTTT CASSSNRGMDTGTEAFF TRBD1 NA 17 TRBJ1-1 TRBV7-2
TGTGCCAGCAGCAGCGGGACCAATTCACCCCTCCACTTT CASSSGTNSPLHF NA few 13 TRBJ1-6 TRBV9
TGTGCCAGCACCCTCCGGATGGGACAGGGGAGTAATGGCTACACCTTC CASTLRMGQGSNGYTF TRBD1 few 16 TRBJ1-2 TRBV7-2
TGTGCCACCAGTGATTTGAGGGCACAGAGCACAGATACGCAGTATTTT CATSDLRAQSTDTQYF NA NA 16 TRBJ2-3 TRBV24-1
TGTGCTAGCGCCTCCGGGACAGGGACGGGGGGTGAGCAGTTCTTC CASASGTGTGGEQFF TRBD1 NA 15 TRBJ2-1 TRBV7-7
TGCAGTGCTAGAGATCGTCGGGGCTCCTCTGGGGCCAACGTCCTGACTTTC CSARDRRGSSGANVLTF NA few 17 TRBJ2-6 TRBV20-1
TGTGCCAGCAGCTTTAGCGGGACCCAAGAGACCCAGTACTTC CASSFSGTQETQYF TRBD2 NA 14 TRBJ2-5 TRBV7-8
TGTGCCAGCTCACCGACGGCTGGGCCATACACTTATACGCAGTATTTT CASSPTAGPYTYTQYF NA NA 16 TRBJ2-3 TRBV18
TGTGCCAGCAGCTCGAGCAACCAAGAGACCCAGTACTTC CASSSSNQETQYF NA many 13 TRBJ2-5 TRBV7-2
TGCAGTGCTAGAACCCGTTACACTGAAGCTTTCTTT CSARTRYTEAFF NA many 12 TRBJ1-1 TRBV20-1
TGTGCCAGCTCACCACAGGGCCTAGTCAATAATTCACCCCTCCACTTT CASSPQGLVNNSPLHF NA NA 16 TRBJ1-6 TRBV18
TGCGCCAGCAGCTTGACCAAGGGACTTGAAGCTTTCTTT CASSLTKGLEAFF NA many 13 TRBJ1-1 TRBV5-1
TGTGCCAGCCTATTCGCCGGGACCGGCGTCTATGGCTACACCTTC CASLFAGTGVYGYTF NA few 15 TRBJ1-2 TRBV2
TGTGCCAGCAGGCGACAGGGCGTTCAAGAGACCCAGTACTTC CASRRQGVQETQYF TRBD1 NA 14 TRBJ2-5 TRBV6-1
TGTGCCAGCAGCTCCCGTTCCCTAAACTATGGCTACACCTTC CASSSRSLNYGYTF NA few 14 TRBJ1-2 TRBV7-2
TGTGCCAGCAGCTCGAGGACGGAGGTAGACATTCAGTACTTC CASSSRTEVDIQYF NA few 14 TRBJ2-4 TRBV5-4
TGTGCCATCAGTGAGTCTGTGGCTAGCGGGAGTTGGACAGATACGCAGTATTTT CAISESVASGSWTDTQYF TRBD2 few 18 TRBJ2-3 TRBV10-3
TGTGCCAGCAGCTTGGCCTTATCCCTAGCGGGAGCGATAGATACGCAGTATTTT CASSLALSLAGAIDTQYF TRBD2 NA 18 TRBJ2-3 TRBV5-5
TGCGCCAGCAGCTTGCGGCCGGTTAACTATGGCTACACCTTC CASSLRPVNYGYTF NA NA 14 TRBJ1-2 TRBV5-1
TGTGCCATCAGTGAGTCAAGACAGAACACTGAAGCTTTCTTT CAISESRQNTEAFF NA many 14 TRBJ1-1 TRBV10-3